The 13 T cell receptor delta chains reported below all come from one sample, sequenced in a study of gamma delta lymphoproliferative disorders and STAT genes (dated 2018 in TCRdb). Genomic DNA from peripheral blood mononuclear cells isolated from patients and controls was used for TCR sequencing. Library preparation was by multiplex PCR. Sequencing used an Illumina MiSeq. TCRdb reanalyzed the public reads with the CATT caller, and identical DNA sequences were merged afterwards. In all, the sample holds over a thousand delta-chain clones, and 1.9% of those were seen once. Jointly, the top ten make up over 45% of the sample. The sample comprised blood. These receptors were taken from a human donor in good health.

There are a few counts of this clone. The protein recorded in TCRdb matches a much larger clone and deviates from this DNA's translation at residue 3, suggesting a read error; the protein here is obtained by translating the DNA. The chain combines TRDV2 with TRDJ1; 12 nucleotides line up with TRDD3. Germline CDR1 is GEAIGNYY and CDR2 is EKD. The CDR3 has 19 residues. CDR3 DNA: TGTGCCGGTGACACCGTTCTGGGGGATACGTTAAGAGGGTCGGATAAACTCATCTTT. Translated: CAGDTVLGDTLRGSDKLIF.

This clone was seen only a few times. A far larger clone is a single base away, which makes a read error likely. The same CDR3 also results from other DNA sequences found in this sample. The rearrangement links TRDV2 to TRDJ1, with D perhaps TRDD3 (6 bases). Germline V gives CDR1 GEAIGNYY, CDR2 EKD. The CDR3 covers 15 residues. Trimming left V 7 bases short and J 3 bases short, with 20 bases between. CDR3 amino acids: CACDSLGDRADKLIF. CDR3 in DNA: TGTGCCTGCGACTCTCTCGGGGATCGGGCCGATAAACTCATCTTT.

This clone was seen a handful of times. A far larger clone is one base from this, pointing to a likely read error. Other DNA sequences in this specimen translate into the identical CDR3. The gene calls are TRDV2 and TRDJ1; 8 bases are shared with TRDD3. Germline loops: CDR1 GEAIGNYY, CDR2 EKD. This CDR3 has 16 residues. Trimming removed 0 bases from V and 0 bases from J; junction bases left unmatched: 5. CDR3 bases: TGTGCCTGTGACACCGCTTGGGGGATTTACACCGATAAACTCATCTTT. Residues: CACDTAWGIYTDKLIF.

Comment on this clone: A far larger clone is just one base off, so this is likely a read error. Other DNA variants within this sample encode the same CDR3. The rearrangement links TRDV2 to TRDJ3; D is possibly TRDD3 (5 bases). The CDR3 loop spans 19 amino acids. CDR1 is GEAIGNYY, CDR2 EKD, per germline. CDR3 sequence (DNA): TGTGCCTGTGACACCGTCCGGGAATCCAGCTCCTGGGACACCCGACAGATGTTCTTC. Its translation is CACDTVRESSSWDTRQMFF.

Details on this clone: A read error likely explains this, since a far larger clone differs by one base. The sample holds other DNA sequences that translate to the same CDR3. In DNA, the CDR3 is TGTGCCTGTGACACAGTATTGGACAGCTCCTGGGACACCCGACAGATGTTTTTC. Translated, it gives CACDTVLDSSWDTRQMFF. The chain is built from TRDV2 and TRDJ3; D remains ambiguous. The ends were cut back, 1 base at V and 0 bases at J, with 12 bases in the middle. This CDR3 has 18 amino acids. CDR1 is GEAIGNYY, CDR2 EKD, per germline.

This clone was observed a few times. A far bigger clonotype differs at one base, so this is likely a read error. This same CDR3 is encoded by further DNA sequences in the sample. The rearrangement links TRDV2 to TRDJ1; TRDD3 agrees at 9 bases. V was clipped by 0 bases and J by 1 base; unmatched bases: 11. CDR3 length: 18 amino acids. CDR1 and CDR2 (germline): GEAIGNYY, EKD. The CDR3 DNA reads as TGTGCCTGTGACACCGTGGCACTGGGGGACGCTTTCACCGATAAACTCATCTTT. Encoded protein: CACDTVALGDAFTDKLIF.

With respect to this clone: A far larger clone is a single base away, which makes a read error likely. Distinct nucleotide sequences in the sample also encode this CDR3. The chain combines TRDV2 with TRDJ1; a weak D match, TRDD3 (5 bases). The germline V gene has CDR1 GEAIGNYY and CDR2 EKD. CDR3 length: 16 amino acids. The CDR3 DNA reads TGTGCCTGTGACACCCTGGGTGGATCGATTACCGATAAACTCATTTTT. This encodes CACDTLGGSITDKLIF.

About this clone itself: For this DNA, TCRdb reports the protein of a much larger clone, which diverges at residue 5, most likely from a read error; the protein presented here is translated directly from the DNA. The chain uses TRDV2 and TRDJ1; the match to TRDD3 covers 7 bases. Germline CDR1 and CDR2: GEAIGNYY and EKD. Germline trimming cut 2 bases from V and 0 bases from J; bases unmatched to any gene: 5. The CDR3 is 15 amino acids. CDR3 bases: TGTGCCTGTGACATCGTGGGGGAAAACACCGATAAACTCATCTTT. Encoded protein: CACDIVGENTDKLIF.

This clone was seen only a few times. The protein in TCRdb stems from a much larger clone and differs at residue 10 from this DNA's translation, likely a read error; here the protein is translated from the DNA. This chain connects TRDV2 to TRDJ1, with D perhaps matching TRDD3 (6 bases). The CDR3 covers 18 residues. The germline CDR1 and CDR2 sequences are GEAIGNYY and EKD. The V and J ends lost 0 bases and 0 bases respectively, with 19 bases between them. Written as DNA, the CDR3 is TGTGCCTGTGACACCCTAAGCGTGACTAGGGGATACACCGATAAACTCATCTTT. Translation: CACDTLSVTRGYTDKLIF.

As to this clone: A far larger clone is one nucleotide away, so this likely arose from a read error. Within the sample, other DNA sequences also encode this same CDR3. The chain is built from TRDV2 and TRDJ1, with TRDD3 identical over 10 bases. V trimming: 5 bases; J trimming: 4 bases; junction bases outside the gene matches: 21. Germline V gene data show CDR1 as GEAIGNYY and CDR2 as EKD. CDR3 length equals 19 residues. CDR3 region: CACVPLTGGSSGGYDKLIF. The CDR3 DNA reads TGTGCCTGTGTCCCACTTACTGGGGGATCCAGTGGGGGGTACGATAAACTCATCTTT.

This clone was seen a handful of times. One base separates it from a far larger clone, so it is likely a read error. Other DNA variants within this sample encode the same CDR3. This chain links TRDV2 with TRDJ1; D remains unclear. The CDR3 covers 18 residues. CDR1 GEAIGNYY and CDR2 EKD come from the germline V gene. V was shortened by 0 bases and J by 0 bases, with 19 bases between the two germline ends. The CDR3: CACDTVQFSRSYTDKLIF. CDR3 nucleotide sequence: TGTGCCTGTGACACCGTCCAGTTTAGCCGGTCGTACACCGATAAACTCATCTTT.

This clone showed up just a few times. A far larger clone is off by one base, so a read error is likely. Distinct nucleotide sequences in the sample also encode this CDR3. The chain employs TRDV2 and TRDJ1; 7 nucleotides agree with TRDD3. The CDR3 extends over 14 amino acids. Germline lookup yields CDR1 GEAIGNYY and CDR2 EKD. The CDR3 DNA reads TGTGCCTGTGACAGGCTGGGGGCTACCGATAAGCTCATCTTT. This codes for CACDRLGATDKLIF.

This clone was detected only a few times. A far larger clone is one base from this, pointing to a likely read error. This sample includes further DNA sequences coding for the same CDR3. The gene calls are TRDV1 and TRDJ1; D is undetermined. CDR3 length: 22 amino acids. The germline V gene encodes CDR1 TSWWSYY and CDR2 QGS. The V gene lost 4 bases and the J gene lost 0 bases, with 33 bases spanning the gap. CDR3 region: CALGALPRSSPRVTVYTDKLIF. Written as DNA, the CDR3 is TGTGCTCTTGGGGCACTGCCTCGCTCGTCTCCCCGGGTGACTGTGTACACCGATAAACTCATCTTT.